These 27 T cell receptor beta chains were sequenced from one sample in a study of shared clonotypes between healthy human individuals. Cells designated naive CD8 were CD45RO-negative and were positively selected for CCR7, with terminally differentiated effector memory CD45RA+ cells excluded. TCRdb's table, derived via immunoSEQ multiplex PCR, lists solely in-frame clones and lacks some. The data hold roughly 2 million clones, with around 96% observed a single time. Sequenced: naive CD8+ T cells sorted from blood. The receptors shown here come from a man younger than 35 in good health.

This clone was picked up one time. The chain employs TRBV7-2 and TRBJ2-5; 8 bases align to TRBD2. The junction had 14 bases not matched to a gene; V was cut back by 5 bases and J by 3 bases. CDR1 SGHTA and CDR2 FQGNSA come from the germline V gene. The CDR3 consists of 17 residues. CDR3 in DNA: TGTGCCAGCAGCCCAACTATATATAGCGGGATCGAAGAGACCCAGTACTTC. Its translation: CASSPTIYSGIEETQYF.

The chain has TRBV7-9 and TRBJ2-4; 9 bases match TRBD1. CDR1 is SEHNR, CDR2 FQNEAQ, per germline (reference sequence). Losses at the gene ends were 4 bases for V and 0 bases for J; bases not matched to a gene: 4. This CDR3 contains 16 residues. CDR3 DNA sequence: TGTGCCAGCAGCTCAGGGACAGGGCTAGCCAAAAACATTCAGTACTTC. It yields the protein CASSSGTGLAKNIQYF.

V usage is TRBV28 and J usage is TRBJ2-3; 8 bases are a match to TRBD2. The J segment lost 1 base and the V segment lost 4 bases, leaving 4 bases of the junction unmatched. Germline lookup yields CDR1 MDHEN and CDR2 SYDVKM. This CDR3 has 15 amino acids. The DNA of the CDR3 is TGTGCCAGCAGTTCCCCGGGGGGGGGCACAGATACGCAGTATTTT. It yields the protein CASSSPGGGTDTQYF.

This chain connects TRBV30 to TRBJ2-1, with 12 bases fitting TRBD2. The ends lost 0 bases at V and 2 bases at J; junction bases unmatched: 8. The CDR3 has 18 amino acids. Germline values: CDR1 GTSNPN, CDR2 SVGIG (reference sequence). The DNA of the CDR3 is TGTGCCTGGAGTGTCCGAGGACTAGCGGGGCCCCCCTACAATGAGCAGTTCTTC. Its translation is CAWSVRGLAGPPYNEQFF.

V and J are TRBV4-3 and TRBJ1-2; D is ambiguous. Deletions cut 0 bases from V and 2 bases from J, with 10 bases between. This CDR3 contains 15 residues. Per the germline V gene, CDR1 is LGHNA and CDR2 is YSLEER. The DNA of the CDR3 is TGCGCCAGCAGCCAAGATCCGGAGACAAACTATGGCTACACCTTC. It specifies CASSQDPETNYGYTF.

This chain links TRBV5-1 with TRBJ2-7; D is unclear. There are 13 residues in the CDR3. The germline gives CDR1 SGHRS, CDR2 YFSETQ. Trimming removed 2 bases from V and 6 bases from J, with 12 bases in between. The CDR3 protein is CASSFHERPEQYF. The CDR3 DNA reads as TGCGCCAGCAGCTTCCATGAGAGACCCGAGCAGTACTTC.

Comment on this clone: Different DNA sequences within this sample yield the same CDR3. CDR3: CASSSGQGASGYTF. In DNA form, the CDR3 reads TGTGCCAGCAGCTCTGGACAGGGGGCAAGTGGCTACACCTTC. The V and J genes are TRBV5-6 and TRBJ1-2, with 11 bases matching TRBD1. The trim removed 3 bases at V and 7 bases at J, leaving 5 bases unmatched. This CDR3 spans 14 amino acids. Per germline, CDR1 SGHDT and CDR2 YYEEEE.

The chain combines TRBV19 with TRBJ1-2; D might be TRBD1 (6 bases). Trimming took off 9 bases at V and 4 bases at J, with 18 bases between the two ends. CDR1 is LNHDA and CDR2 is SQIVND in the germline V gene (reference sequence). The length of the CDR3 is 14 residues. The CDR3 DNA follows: TGTGCCAGCACTACCTCGACAGGATTCTATGGCTACACCTTC. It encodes CASTTSTGFYGYTF.

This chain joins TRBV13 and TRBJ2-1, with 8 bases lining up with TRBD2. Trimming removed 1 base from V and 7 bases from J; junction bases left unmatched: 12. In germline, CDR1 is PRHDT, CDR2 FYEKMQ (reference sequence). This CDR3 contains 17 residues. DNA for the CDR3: TGTGCCAGCAGCTTAGTACCGGGGCTAGCGGGTGCAAATGAGCAGTTCTTC. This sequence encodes CASSLVPGLAGANEQFF.

The CDR3 region has the DNA TGTGCCAGCAGCGCCGAGGGGGCTGGGGACGAGCAGTACTTC. Translated, it gives CASSAEGAGDEQYF. This chain joins TRBV13 and TRBJ2-7, with 7 bases fitting TRBD1. Trimming cost V 5 bases and J 5 bases; bases outside gene matches: 9. The CDR3 is 14 residues long. Germline CDR1 reads PRHDT; CDR2 reads FYEKMQ (reference sequence).

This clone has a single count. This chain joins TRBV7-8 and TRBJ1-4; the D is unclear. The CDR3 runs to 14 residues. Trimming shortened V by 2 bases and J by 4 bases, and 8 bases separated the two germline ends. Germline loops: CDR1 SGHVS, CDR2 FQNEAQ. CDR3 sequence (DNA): TGTGCCAGCAGCTTAAGAGTTATTAATGAAAAACTGTTTTTT. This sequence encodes CASSLRVINEKLFF.

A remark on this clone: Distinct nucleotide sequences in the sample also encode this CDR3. CDR3 sequence reads: CASSIGLAGGNEQFF. The CDR3 nucleotides read TGTGCCAGTAGTATCGGACTAGCGGGAGGAAATGAGCAGTTCTTC. The rearrangement joins TRBV19 to TRBJ2-1, with 14 nucleotides matching TRBD2. The ends lost 3 bases at V and 7 bases at J; junction bases unmatched: 2. The CDR3 loop spans 15 amino acids. CDR1 is LNHDA, CDR2 SQIVND, per germline (reference sequence).

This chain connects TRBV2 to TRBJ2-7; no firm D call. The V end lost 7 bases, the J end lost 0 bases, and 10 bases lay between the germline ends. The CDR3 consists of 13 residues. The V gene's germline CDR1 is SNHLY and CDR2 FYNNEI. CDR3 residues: CASKLGSSYEQYF. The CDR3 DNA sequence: TGTGCCAGCAAGTTGGGAAGCTCCTACGAGCAGTACTTC.

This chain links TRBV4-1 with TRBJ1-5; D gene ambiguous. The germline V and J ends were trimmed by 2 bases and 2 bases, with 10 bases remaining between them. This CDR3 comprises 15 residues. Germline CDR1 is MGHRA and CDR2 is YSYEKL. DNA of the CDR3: TGCGCCAGCAGCCAATTGGCCGGGGGCAATCAGCCCCAGCATTTT. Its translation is CASSQLAGGNQPQHF.

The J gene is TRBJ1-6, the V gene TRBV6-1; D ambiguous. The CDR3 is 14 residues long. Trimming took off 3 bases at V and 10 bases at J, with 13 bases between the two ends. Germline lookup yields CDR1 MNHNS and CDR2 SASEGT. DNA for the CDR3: TGTGCCAGCAGTGAGCGGGGAGAAGCATCACCCCTCCACTTT. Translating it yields CASSERGEASPLHF.

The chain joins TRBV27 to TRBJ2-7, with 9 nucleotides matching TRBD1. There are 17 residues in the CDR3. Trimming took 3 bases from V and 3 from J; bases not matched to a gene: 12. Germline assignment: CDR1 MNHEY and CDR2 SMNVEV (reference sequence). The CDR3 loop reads CASSFLLGTGPNYEQYF. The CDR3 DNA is TGTGCCAGCAGTTTCCTGCTGGGGACAGGGCCTAACTACGAGCAGTACTTC.

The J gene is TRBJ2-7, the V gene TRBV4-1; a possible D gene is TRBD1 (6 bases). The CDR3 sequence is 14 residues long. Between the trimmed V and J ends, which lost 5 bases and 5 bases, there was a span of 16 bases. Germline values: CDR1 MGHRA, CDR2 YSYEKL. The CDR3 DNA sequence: TGCGCCAGCAGCTCAACAGGGATTTACAACGAGCAGTACTTC. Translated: CASSSTGIYNEQYF.

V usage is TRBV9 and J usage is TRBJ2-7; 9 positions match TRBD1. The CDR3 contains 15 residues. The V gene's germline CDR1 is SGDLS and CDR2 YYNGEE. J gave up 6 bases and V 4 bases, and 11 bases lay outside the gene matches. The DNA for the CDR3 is TGTGCCAGCAGCTCCGGGACAGGGAGTGCCCCCGAGCAGTACTTC. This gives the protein CASSSGTGSAPEQYF. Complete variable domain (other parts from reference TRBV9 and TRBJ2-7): DSGVTQTPKHLITATGQRVTLRCSPRSGDLSVYWYQQSLDQGLQFLIQYYNGEERAKGNILERFSAQQFPDLHSELNLSSLELGDSALYFCASSSGTGSAPEQYFGPGTRLTVT.

In nucleotides, the CDR3 is TGTGCCAGCAGCCCTGGTGCGGGCTGGGGGATCTATGGCTACACCTTC. This codes for CASSPGAGWGIYGYTF. V gene TRBV13 combines with J gene TRBJ1-2; D possibly corresponds to TRBD1 (5 bases). Germline CDR1 reads PRHDT; CDR2 reads FYEKMQ (reference sequence). V gave up 5 bases and J gave up 4 bases, with 20 bases separating them. This CDR3 contains 16 residues.

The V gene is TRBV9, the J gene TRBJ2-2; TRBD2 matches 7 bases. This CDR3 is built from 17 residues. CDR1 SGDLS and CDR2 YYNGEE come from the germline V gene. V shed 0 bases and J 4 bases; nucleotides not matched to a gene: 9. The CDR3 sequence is CASSVEEGGQITGELFF. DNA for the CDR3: TGTGCCAGCAGCGTAGAGGAGGGAGGGCAGATCACCGGGGAGCTGTTTTTT.

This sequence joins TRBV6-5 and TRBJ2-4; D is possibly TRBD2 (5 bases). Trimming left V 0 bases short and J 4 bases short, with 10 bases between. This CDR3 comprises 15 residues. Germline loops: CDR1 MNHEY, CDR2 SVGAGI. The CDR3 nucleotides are TGTGCCAGCAGTTACTCGAGTAGCGAGAAAAACATTCAGTACTTC. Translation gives CASSYSSSEKNIQYF.

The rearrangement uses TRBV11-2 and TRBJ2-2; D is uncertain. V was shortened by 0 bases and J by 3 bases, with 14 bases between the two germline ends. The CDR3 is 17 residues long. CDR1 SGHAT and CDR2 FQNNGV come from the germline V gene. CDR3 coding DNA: TGTGCCAGCAGCTTAGATCCCGTACAGTTTTACACCGGGGAGCTGTTTTTT. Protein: CASSLDPVQFYTGELFF.

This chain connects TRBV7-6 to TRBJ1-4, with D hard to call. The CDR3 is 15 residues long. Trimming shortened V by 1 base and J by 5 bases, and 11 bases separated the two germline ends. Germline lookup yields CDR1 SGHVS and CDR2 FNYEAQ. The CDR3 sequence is CASSLVLAENEKLFF. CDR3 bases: TGTGCCAGCAGCTTAGTATTGGCGGAAAATGAAAAACTGTTTTTT. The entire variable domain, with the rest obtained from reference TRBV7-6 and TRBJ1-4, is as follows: GAGVSQSPRYKVTKRGQDVALRCDPISGHVSLYWYRQALGQGPEFLTYFNYEAQQDKSGLPNDRFSAERPEGSISTLTIQRTEQRDSAMYRCASSLVLAENEKLFFGSGTQLSVL.

The CDR3 reads CASSVPSGGTYEQYF. CDR3 nucleotides: TGTGCCAGCAGTGTCCCTAGCGGGGGGACCTACGAGCAGTACTTC. The genes are TRBV2 and TRBJ2-7; 11 nucleotides agree with TRBD2. The CDR3 sequence is 15 residues long. Trimming removed 4 bases from V and 2 bases from J; junction bases left unmatched: 4. Per the germline V gene, CDR1 is SNHLY and CDR2 is FYNNEI.

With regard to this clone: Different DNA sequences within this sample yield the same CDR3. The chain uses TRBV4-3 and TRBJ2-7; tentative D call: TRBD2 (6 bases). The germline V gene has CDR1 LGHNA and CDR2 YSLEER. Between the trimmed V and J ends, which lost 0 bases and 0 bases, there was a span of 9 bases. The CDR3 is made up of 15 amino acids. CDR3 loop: CASSQDSGASYEQYF. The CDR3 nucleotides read TGCGCCAGCAGCCAAGATTCGGGAGCCTCCTACGAGCAGTACTTC.

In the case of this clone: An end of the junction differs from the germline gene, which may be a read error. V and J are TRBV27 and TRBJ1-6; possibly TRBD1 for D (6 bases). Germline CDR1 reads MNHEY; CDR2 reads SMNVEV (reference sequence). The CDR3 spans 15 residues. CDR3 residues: CASSLSGGANTPLHF. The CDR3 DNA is TGTGCCAGCAGTTTATCCGGGGGCGCTAATACACCCCTCCACTTT.

CDR3 region: CAWLAGYNEQFF. The DNA of the CDR3 is TGTGCCTGGCTAGCGGGGTACAATGAGCAGTTCTTC. V is TRBV30 and J is TRBJ2-1; TRBD2 agrees at 9 bases. Germline CDR1 and CDR2: GTSNPN and SVGIG (reference sequence). This CDR3 contains 12 residues. V was clipped by 5 bases and J by 4 bases; unmatched bases: 0.